Listed below are T cell receptor beta chains from one sample, sequenced in a study of post-analysis software for immune sequencing data. TCRdb independently ran MiXCR on the PCR reads; one entry per CDR3 protein. Altogether about 800,000 distinct CDR3 sequences are present, 25% to 30% being singletons, with the ten largest covering around 0.55%. Material for sequencing was blood. Receptor source: a girl between 10 and 17 years old with multiple sclerosis. CDR3s include the opening cysteine and the closing phenylalanine or tryptophan. Each record gives: J gene, clone size, D gene, V gene, CDR3 DNA, CDR3 protein. A D gene is named only where the DNA matches it firmly. Size is stated for part of the rows, as once, few or many counts, or as a class when the clone is expanded.

j_call: TRBJ1-5
clone_size: few
d_call: TRBD1
v_call: TRBV20-1
cdr3_nt: TGCAGTGCTAGGGCCCAATTTGGGACAGGGGTGGGTAATCAGCCCCAGCATTTT
cdr3_aa: CSARAQFGTGVGNQPQHF

j_call: TRBJ2-5
clone_size: NA
d_call: TRBD1
v_call: TRBV6-5
cdr3_nt: TGTGCCAGCAGGCAGGACAGGGGGCGGCAGGAGACCCAGTACTTC
cdr3_aa: CASRQDRGRQETQYF

j_call: TRBJ2-1
clone_size: NA
d_call: NA
v_call: TRBV10-3
cdr3_nt: TGTGCCATCAGTTTTGCGTGGGGGGTAAACAATGAGCAGTTCTTC
cdr3_aa: CAISFAWGVNNEQFF

j_call: TRBJ2-5
clone_size: many
d_call: TRBD2
v_call: TRBV18
cdr3_nt: TGTGCCAGCTCACCACTAGCGGGAGAACTGTACTTC
cdr3_aa: CASSPLAGELYF

j_call: TRBJ1-1
clone_size: NA
d_call: NA
v_call: TRBV20-1
cdr3_nt: TGCAGTGCTAGAGATCCCAGGGAAGCTTTCTTT
cdr3_aa: CSARDPREAFF

j_call: TRBJ2-3
clone_size: NA
d_call: TRBD1
v_call: TRBV11-2
cdr3_nt: TGTGCCAGCAGCTTATTGACAGGGGCCCCAGATACGCAGTATTTT
cdr3_aa: CASSLLTGAPDTQYF

j_call: TRBJ2-1
clone_size: few
d_call: TRBD2
v_call: TRBV3-1
cdr3_nt: TGTGCCAGCAGCCAGGGAGCGGGAGCACTCTCCAATGAGCAGTTCTTC
cdr3_aa: CASSQGAGALSNEQFF

j_call: TRBJ1-2
clone_size: few
d_call: NA
v_call: TRBV2
cdr3_nt: TGTGCCAGCAGTGGTGAAGGCTCTGGCTACACCTTC
cdr3_aa: CASSGEGSGYTF

j_call: TRBJ1-2
clone_size: NA
d_call: TRBD1
v_call: TRBV29-1
cdr3_nt: TGCAGCGTTGAAAATTTCAGGGGGCGAAGTGGCTACACCTTC
cdr3_aa: CSVENFRGRSGYTF

j_call: TRBJ1-5
clone_size: NA
d_call: NA
v_call: TRBV27
cdr3_nt: TGTGCCAGCGGGCCCCAGCGAAAAACCTATCAGCCCCAGCATTTT
cdr3_aa: CASGPQRKTYQPQHF

j_call: TRBJ2-1
clone_size: NA
d_call: TRBD2
v_call: TRBV5-1
cdr3_nt: TGCGCCAGCAGCTCCCAGGGCGGGAGTCTCTACAATGAGCAGTTCTTC
cdr3_aa: CASSSQGGSLYNEQFF

j_call: TRBJ2-1
clone_size: NA
d_call: NA
v_call: TRBV24-1
cdr3_nt: TGTGCCACCAGGGCATTGGTTGGTGAGCAGTTCTTC
cdr3_aa: CATRALVGEQFF

j_call: TRBJ2-3
clone_size: NA
d_call: NA
v_call: TRBV5-1
cdr3_nt: TGCGCCAGCAGCTTGGGGGGGCGCCTTACTAGCACAGATACGCAGTATTTT
cdr3_aa: CASSLGGRLTSTDTQYF

j_call: TRBJ1-5
clone_size: NA
d_call: NA
v_call: TRBV28
cdr3_nt: TGTGCCAGCCTCGGACCCAGCAATCAGCCCCAGCATTTT
cdr3_aa: CASLGPSNQPQHF

j_call: TRBJ1-4
clone_size: once
d_call: NA
v_call: TRBV27
cdr3_nt: TGTGCCAGCAGCACCTCTACGTCGGGCGCAGTCGAAAAACTGTTTTTT
cdr3_aa: CASSTSTSGAVEKLFF

j_call: TRBJ2-5
clone_size: few
d_call: NA
v_call: TRBV20-1
cdr3_nt: TGCAGTGCTAAAGAGGGGTTTGGGGAGACCCAGTACTTC
cdr3_aa: CSAKEGFGETQYF

j_call: TRBJ2-4
clone_size: few
d_call: NA
v_call: TRBV12-3/TRBV12-4
cdr3_nt: TGTGCCAGCAGCGGTCGGGGCTCGAACATTCAGTACTTC
cdr3_aa: CASSGRGSNIQYF

j_call: TRBJ2-2
clone_size: NA
d_call: TRBD2
v_call: TRBV10-3
cdr3_nt: TGTGCCATCAGGTCTAGCGGGCCCGGGGAGCTGTTTTTT
cdr3_aa: CAIRSSGPGELFF

j_call: TRBJ1-2
clone_size: NA
d_call: NA
v_call: TRBV12-3/TRBV12-4
cdr3_nt: TGTGCCAGCAGTTTCTGGACAGCCCTCGGTTCTAACTATGGCTACACCTTC
cdr3_aa: CASSFWTALGSNYGYTF

j_call: TRBJ2-1
clone_size: few
d_call: NA
v_call: TRBV5-1
cdr3_nt: TGCGCCAGCCGCCTTTTCGACAACAATGAGCAGTTCTTC
cdr3_aa: CASRLFDNNEQFF

j_call: TRBJ2-1
clone_size: NA
d_call: TRBD2
v_call: TRBV11-2
cdr3_nt: TGTGCCAGCAGCCACCTAGCGGGAAAGGAGCAGTTCTTC
cdr3_aa: CASSHLAGKEQFF

j_call: TRBJ2-1
clone_size: NA
d_call: TRBD2
v_call: TRBV25-1
cdr3_nt: TGTGCCAGCAGTGATAGCGGGGGGGCCAATGAGCAGTTCTTC
cdr3_aa: CASSDSGGANEQFF

j_call: TRBJ2-5
clone_size: many
d_call: TRBD1
v_call: TRBV20-1
cdr3_nt: TGCAGTGCTCGGCGACAGGGGGGCGTCGTGGAGACCCAGTACTTC
cdr3_aa: CSARRQGGVVETQYF